These 23 T cell receptor beta chains originate from one sample sequenced in a study of CXCR3-negative and CXCR3-positive naive CD8 T cells. Carrying UMI labels, the TRB cDNA libraries were prepared through 5' RACE. TCRdb reprocessed the 5' RACE reads and reports one entry per CDR3 protein, with no DNA. Here the sample table reports about 57,000 distinct CDR3 sequences. The sequenced sample consisted of memory CD8+ T cells from blood. Every receptor here comes from a human donor in good health. Some clones in this sample may be carry-over from other donors' samples.

The chain has TRBV6-5 and TRBJ1-1; TCRdb names TRBD1, which stays unverified in the absence of DNA. Germline V lookup: CDR1 MNHEY, CDR2 SVGAGI. The CDR3 runs 15 residues. The CDR3 loop is CASSRTGQWAPEAFF.

V is TRBV7-6 and J is TRBJ2-3. Germline V gene lookup returns CDR1 SGHVS and CDR2 FNYEAQ. This CDR3 spans 15 amino acids. CDR3 sequence reads: CASSLSGGSTDTQYF.

The chain carries TRBV29-1 and TRBJ2-3; TCRdb lists TRBD2, though no DNA is available to test this call. This CDR3 spans 13 amino acids. Germline V gene sequence: CDR1 SQVTM, CDR2 ANQGSEA. The CDR3 loop is CSLLAASTDTQYF.

The chain joins TRBV29-1 to TRBJ2-1. The CDR3 has 11 amino acids. Germline-derived CDR1 and CDR2 are SQVTM and ANQGSEA. The CDR3 sequence is CSVDGYNEQFF.

The gene calls are TRBV23-1 and TRBJ2-3; TCRdb's D call of TRBD1 is untestable without DNA. TRBV23-1 is marked as an open reading frame, function uncertain. The CDR3 spans 15 residues. CDR3: CASSQSGGITDTQYF.

V gene TRBV5-1 combines with J gene TRBJ2-7; TCRdb outputs TRBD1, but without DNA this stays unchecked. The germline CDR1 and CDR2 sequences are SGHRS and YFSETQ. The CDR3 totals 12 residues. CDR3 loop: CASSPSPGEQYF.

The genes are TRBV5-1 and TRBJ2-1; TCRdb reports TRBD1, a call that lacks DNA to check it against. The germline V gene has CDR1 SGHRS and CDR2 YFSETQ. CDR3 length: 16 residues. This CDR3 is CASSLDLAGVYNEQFF.

The chain couples TRBV24-1 to TRBJ2-2. CDR3 size: 14 residues. Germline V gives CDR1 KGHDR, CDR2 SFDVKD. The CDR3 spells CATSDDGYTGELFF.

V is TRBV29-1 and J is TRBJ2-7; TCRdb selects TRBD1, and the lack of DNA leaves this call unchecked. The CDR3 is 13 amino acids. Germline V gives CDR1 SQVTM, CDR2 ANQGSEA. This CDR3 is CSVSSGQEYEQYF.

V gene TRBV29-1 combines with J gene TRBJ1-1. The germline V gene has CDR1 SQVTM and CDR2 ANQGSEA. This CDR3 contains 11 residues. The CDR3 sequence: CSVASFSEAFF.

The chain uses TRBV29-1 and TRBJ1-2. The CDR3 runs 13 residues. CDR1 SQVTM and CDR2 ANQGSEA come from the germline V gene. The CDR3 loop reads CSVDGAGTPGYTF.

The CDR3 spells CSARISTNTEAFF. The chain carries TRBV29-1 and TRBJ1-1. CDR1 and CDR2 (germline): SQVTM, ANQGSEA. The CDR3 has 13 residues.

This chain joins TRBV11-2 and TRBJ2-3. Germline CDR1 reads SGHAT; CDR2 reads FQNNGV. The CDR3 has 12 amino acids. Here the CDR3 reads CASSPTVDTQYF.

The chain employs TRBV6-2 or TRBV6-3 and TRBJ2-7; TCRdb returns TRBD2, unconfirmable since there is no DNA. The CDR3 loop spans 13 amino acids. Looked up from germline, CDR1 is MNHEY and CDR2 is SVGEGT. The CDR3 protein is CASSYGGVYEQYF.

The rearrangement uses TRBV6-2 or TRBV6-3 and TRBJ2-2; TCRdb returns TRBD2, unconfirmable since there is no DNA. Germline loops: CDR1 MNHEY, CDR2 SVGEGT. The CDR3 loop spans 15 amino acids. The CDR3 reads CASTSGRTNTGELFF.

V usage is TRBV3-1 and J usage is TRBJ1-6; lacking DNA, the TRBD1 call made by TCRdb goes unchecked. Per the germline V gene, CDR1 is LGHDT and CDR2 is YNNKEL (reference sequence). This CDR3 is 14 amino acids long. CDR3 sequence: CASSQDWGNSPLHF.

The V and J genes are TRBV20-1 and TRBJ2-7. The CDR3 consists of 18 residues. Germline V gives CDR1 DFQATT, CDR2 SNEGSKA (reference sequence). CDR3 loop: CSARQTIFISQVAYEQYF.

The chain couples TRBV12-3 or TRBV12-4 to TRBJ1-1; TCRdb proposes TRBD1, but this gene call is untestable without DNA. The CDR3 sequence is 14 residues long. This CDR3 reads CASSKRQFDTEAFF.

This clonotype is deemed medium-sized by its frequency. V gene TRBV27 combines with J gene TRBJ2-7; TCRdb designates TRBD2, a call that cannot be tested without DNA. CDR3 length equals 15 residues. From germline, CDR1 is MNHEY and CDR2 SMNVEV (reference sequence). The CDR3 loop reads CASSFSGHSSYEQYF.

The gene calls are TRBV29-1 and TRBJ2-3; TCRdb picks TRBD2, but there is no DNA to check that call. The V gene's germline CDR1 is SQVTM and CDR2 ANQGSEA. The CDR3 has 14 residues. The CDR3 is CSVEPTQEGDTQYF.

The rearrangement uses TRBV29-1 and TRBJ2-1; TCRdb names TRBD1, which stays unverified in the absence of DNA. The germline gives CDR1 SQVTM, CDR2 ANQGSEA. CDR3 length: 14 amino acids. CDR3 in amino acids: CSARGVVSYNEQFF.

CDR3 loop: CASSLEFHEQYF. V is TRBV11-2 and J is TRBJ2-7. The CDR3 has 12 amino acids. The germline V gene has CDR1 SGHAT and CDR2 FQNNGV.

This sequence joins TRBV5-1 and TRBJ2-2; the TCRdb D gene call, TRBD1, has no DNA to confirm it. The CDR3 is 16 amino acids. The germline V gene has CDR1 SGHRS and CDR2 YFSETQ. The CDR3 sequence is CASSLEGTLNTGELFF.